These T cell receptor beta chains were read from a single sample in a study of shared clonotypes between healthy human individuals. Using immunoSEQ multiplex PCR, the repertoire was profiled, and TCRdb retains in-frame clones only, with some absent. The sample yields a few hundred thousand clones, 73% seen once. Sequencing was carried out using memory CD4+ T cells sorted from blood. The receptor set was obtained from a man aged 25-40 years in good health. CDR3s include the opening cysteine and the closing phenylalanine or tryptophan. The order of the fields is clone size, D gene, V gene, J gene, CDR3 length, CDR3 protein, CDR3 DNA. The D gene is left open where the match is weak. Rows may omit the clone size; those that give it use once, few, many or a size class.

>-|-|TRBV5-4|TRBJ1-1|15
CASSSWASTNTEAFF
TGTGCCAGCAGTAGTTGGGCATCGACGAACACTGAAGCTTTCTTT
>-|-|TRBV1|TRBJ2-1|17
CTSSQRRAPSGYNEQFF
TGCACCAGCAGCCAAAGAAGGGCCCCCAGTGGCTACAATGAGCAGTTCTTC
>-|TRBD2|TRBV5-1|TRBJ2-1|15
CASSLDGRVGNEQFF
TGCGCCAGCAGCTTGGACGGGAGGGTCGGCAATGAGCAGTTCTTC
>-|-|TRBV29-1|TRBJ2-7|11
CSVTQNYEQYF
TGCAGCGTGACCCAAAACTACGAGCAGTACTTC
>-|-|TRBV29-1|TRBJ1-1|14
CSVGESGGDAEAFF
TGCAGCGTTGGGGAGAGTGGAGGGGACGCTGAAGCTTTCTTT
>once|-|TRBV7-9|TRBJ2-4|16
CASRPAGVLAKNIQYF
TGTGCCAGCAGACCAGCAGGGGTCCTAGCCAAAAACATTCAGTACTTC
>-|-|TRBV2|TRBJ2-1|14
CASSEVVGANEQFF
TGTGCCAGCAGTGAAGTGGTTGGGGCAAATGAGCAGTTCTTC
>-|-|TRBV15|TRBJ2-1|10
CASPSNEQFF
TGTGCCAGCCCGAGCAATGAGCAGTTCTTC
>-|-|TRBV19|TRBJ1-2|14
CASSGRRDFYGYTF
TGTGCCAGTAGCGGGAGGCGCGATTTCTATGGCTACACCTTC
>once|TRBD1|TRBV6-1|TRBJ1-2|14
CASSVGTGAYGYTF
TGTGCCAGCAGTGTAGGGACAGGGGCCTATGGCTACACCTTC
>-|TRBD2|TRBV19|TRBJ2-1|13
CATRGGLVNEQFF
TGTGCCACCCGAGGGGGACTAGTCAATGAGCAGTTCTTC
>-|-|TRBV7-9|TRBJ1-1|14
CASRLGPTNTEAFF
TGTGCCAGCAGATTAGGACCGACGAACACTGAAGCTTTCTTT
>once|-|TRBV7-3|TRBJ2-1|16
CASTPDGPSSYNEQFF
TGTGCCAGCACCCCAGACGGGCCCAGCTCCTACAATGAGCAGTTCTTC
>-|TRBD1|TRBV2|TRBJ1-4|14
CASTQGRGPEKLFF
TGTGCCAGCACCCAAGGGAGGGGGCCTGAAAAACTGTTTTTT
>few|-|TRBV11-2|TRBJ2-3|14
CASSLPSAPDTQYF
TGTGCCAGCAGCTTACCATCAGCCCCAGATACGCAGTATTTT
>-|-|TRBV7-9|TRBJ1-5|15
CASSFESLSNQPQHF
TGTGCCAGCAGCTTTGAGTCCCTGAGCAATCAGCCCCAGCATTTT
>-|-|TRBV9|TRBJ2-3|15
CASSGGSFLVPPQYF
TGTGCCAGCAGCGGGGGCAGTTTCCTCGTCCCCCCGCAGTATTTT
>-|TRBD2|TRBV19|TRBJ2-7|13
CASSAGARYEQYF
TGTGCCAGTAGTGCGGGAGCGCGATACGAGCAGTACTTC
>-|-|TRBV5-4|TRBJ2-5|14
CASSLTSAQETQYF
TGTGCCAGCAGCTTAACGTCGGCCCAAGAGACCCAGTACTTC
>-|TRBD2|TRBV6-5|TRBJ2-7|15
CASSRGLAGTYEQYF
TGTGCCAGCAGCCGCGGACTAGCGGGGACCTACGAGCAGTACTTC
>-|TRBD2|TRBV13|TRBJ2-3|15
CASSQSGSGTDTQYF
TGTGCCAGCAGCCAAAGCGGGAGCGGGACAGATACGCAGTATTTT
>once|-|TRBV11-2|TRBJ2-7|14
CASNFQGGPYEQYF
TGTGCCAGCAATTTTCAGGGGGGTCCCTACGAGCAGTACTTC
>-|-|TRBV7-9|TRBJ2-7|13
CASSYGQTDEQYF
TGTGCCAGCAGTTATGGACAGACGGACGAGCAGTACTTC
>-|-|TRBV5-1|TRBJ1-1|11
CASRGDTEAFF
TGTGCCAGCAGAGGGGACACTGAAGCTTTCTTT
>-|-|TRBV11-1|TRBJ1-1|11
CASSAPRGAFF
TGTGCCAGCAGCGCCCCCCGGGGAGCTTTCTTT
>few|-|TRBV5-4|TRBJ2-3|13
CASSLGERDTQYF
TGTGCCAGCAGCTTGGGGGAGAGAGATACGCAGTATTTT
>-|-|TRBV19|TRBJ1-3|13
CASSMDSGNTIYF
TGTGCCAGTAGTATGGACAGTGGAAACACCATATATTTT
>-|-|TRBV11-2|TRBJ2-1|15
CASSSQEKKGYEQFF
TGTGCCAGCAGCTCCCAGGAAAAAAAGGGCTATGAGCAGTTCTTC
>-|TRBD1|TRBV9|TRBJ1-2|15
CASSPRDRSVYGYTF
TGTGCCAGCAGCCCACGGGACAGAAGTGTCTATGGCTACACCTTC
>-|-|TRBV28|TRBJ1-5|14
CASRGPPNYQPQHF
TGTGCCAGCAGAGGCCCCCCAAACTATCAGCCCCAGCATTTT
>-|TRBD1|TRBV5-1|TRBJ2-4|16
CASSLGQTGGMAIQYF
TGCGCCAGCAGCTTGGGGCAGACAGGGGGCATGGCCATTCAGTACTTC
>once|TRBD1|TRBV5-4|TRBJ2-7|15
CASSWGGTGFGEQYF
TGTGCCAGCAGCTGGGGCGGGACAGGGTTCGGCGAGCAGTACTTC
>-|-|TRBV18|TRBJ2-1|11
CASSPGPHHFF
TGTGCCAGCTCACCCGGACCCCATCATTTCTTC
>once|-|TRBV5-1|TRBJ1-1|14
CASSLAGTNTEAFF
TGCGCCAGCAGCTTAGCGGGGACGAACACTGAAGCTTTCTTT
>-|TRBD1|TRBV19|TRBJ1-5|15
CASSQGAVSNQPQHF
TGTGCCAGTTCACAGGGGGCAGTGAGCAATCAGCCCCAGCATTTT
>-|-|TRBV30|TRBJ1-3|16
CAWYDRSLLSGNTIYF
TGTGCCTGGTACGACAGGTCGCTACTCTCTGGAAACACCATATATTTT
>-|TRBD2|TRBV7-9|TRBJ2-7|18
CASSPTSGRAKGMYEQYF
TGTGCCAGCAGCCCTACTAGCGGGAGGGCCAAGGGGATGTACGAGCAGTACTTC
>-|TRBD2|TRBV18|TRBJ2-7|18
CASSPRSLAGGKYDEQYF
TGTGCCAGCTCACCTCGGTCGTTAGCGGGTGGTAAGTACGACGAGCAGTACTTC
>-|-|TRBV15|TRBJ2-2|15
CATSETGTNTGELFF
TGTGCCACCAGCGAAACCGGGACCAACACCGGGGAGCTGTTTTTT
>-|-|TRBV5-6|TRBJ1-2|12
CASGRDFYGYTF
TGTGCCAGCGGACGGGACTTCTATGGCTACACCTTC
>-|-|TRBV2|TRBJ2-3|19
CASSDLGVDSGTRTDTQYF
TGTGCCAGCAGTGATCTCGGAGTGGACTCGGGAACGCGCACAGATACGCAGTATTTT
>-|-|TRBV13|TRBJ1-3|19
CASRLQGRSSSLSGNTIYF
TGTGCCAGCAGACTACAGGGAAGGAGCTCAAGCCTCTCTGGAAACACCATATATTTT
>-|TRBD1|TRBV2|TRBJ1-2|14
CASSVTGTTYGYTF
TGTGCCAGCAGCGTGACAGGGACTACTTATGGCTACACCTTC
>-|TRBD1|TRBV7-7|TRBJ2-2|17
CASSLGEIGQGHRELFF
TGTGCTAGCAGCTTAGGAGAAATAGGACAGGGTCATCGAGAGCTGTTTTTT
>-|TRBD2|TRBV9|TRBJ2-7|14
CASSFGTSGYEQYF
TGTGCCAGCAGCTTCGGGACTAGCGGCTACGAGCAGTACTTC
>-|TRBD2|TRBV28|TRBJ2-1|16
CASRGALGLAGVGQFF
TGTGCCAGCCGGGGTGCACTGGGACTAGCGGGAGTCGGGCAGTTCTTC
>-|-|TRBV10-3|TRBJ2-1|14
CAIRGTDSYNEQFF
TGTGCCATCAGGGGAACAGACTCCTACAATGAGCAGTTCTTC
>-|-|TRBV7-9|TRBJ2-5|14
CASSLYGDQETQYF
TGTGCCAGCAGCTTATACGGGGACCAAGAGACCCAGTACTTC
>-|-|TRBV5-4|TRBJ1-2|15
CASSLDWGTLNGYTF
TGTGCCAGCAGCTTGGACTGGGGGACACTCAATGGCTACACCTTC
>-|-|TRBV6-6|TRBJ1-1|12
CASSQQYTEAFF
TGTGCCAGCAGTCAACAGTACACTGAAGCTTTCTTT
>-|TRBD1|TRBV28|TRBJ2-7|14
CASSLSTGLYEQYF
TGTGCCAGCAGTTTGTCGACAGGGCTGTACGAGCAGTACTTC
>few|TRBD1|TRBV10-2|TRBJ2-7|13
CASRAGGRYEQYF
TGCGCCAGCAGGGCAGGGGGTCGGTACGAGCAGTACTTC
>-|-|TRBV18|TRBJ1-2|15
CASSPPRGEGYGYTF
TGTGCCAGCTCACCACCGAGGGGTGAGGGCTATGGCTACACCTTC
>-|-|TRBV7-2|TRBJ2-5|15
CASSIQLSYQETQYF
TGTGCCAGCAGCATACAGCTTTCGTACCAAGAGACCCAGTACTTC